Presented here are 32 T cell receptor beta chains from one specimen sequenced in a study of siplizumab effects on memory and regulatory T cells. TCRdb's table, derived via immunoSEQ multiplex PCR, lists solely in-frame clones and lacks some. The table lists tens of thousands of clones, approximately 88% of them singletons. Sequenced: Tregs sorted from blood. Receptors were obtained from a human donor in good health.

The chain has TRBV18 and TRBJ2-3; no reliable D call. The CDR3 has 12 amino acids. V shed 4 bases and J shed 5 bases, with 7 bases lying between them. Germline V gives CDR1 KGHSH, CDR2 LQKENI. The DNA of the CDR3 is TGTGCCAGCTCACTTGGTATAGATACGCAGTATTTT. It encodes CASSLGIDTQYF.

The chain employs TRBV19 and TRBJ1-5; D remains unclear. The CDR3 loop spans 11 amino acids. CDR1 and CDR2 from the germline V gene are LNHDA and SQIVND (reference sequence). The V and J ends lost 3 bases and 7 bases respectively, with 4 bases between them. The CDR3 protein is CASSIGQPQHF. The CDR3 DNA is TGTGCCAGTAGTATTGGGCAGCCCCAGCATTTT.

The chain combines TRBV25-1 with TRBJ1-2; D is undetermined. V was pared by 2 bases and J by 8 bases, with 12 bases between. The germline V gene encodes CDR1 MGHDK and CDR2 SYGVNS. This CDR3 has 13 amino acids. CDR3 sequence: CASSEGRTKGYTF. CDR3 in DNA: TGTGCCAGCAGTGAAGGCAGGACTAAAGGCTACACCTTC.

V gene TRBV27 combines with J gene TRBJ2-5; D is possibly TRBD2 (5 bases). The CDR3 has 13 amino acids. V dropped 6 bases and J dropped 7 bases, with 15 bases sitting between them. Looked up from germline, CDR1 is MNHEY and CDR2 is SMNVEV (reference sequence). The CDR3: CASRKTRYATQYF. CDR3 in DNA: TGTGCCAGCAGGAAAACTAGATACGCGACCCAGTACTTC.

The chain couples TRBV15 to TRBJ1-1; TRBD1 aligns across 9 bases. The V and J ends lost 0 bases and 0 bases, in that order; junction bases with no gene match: 5. Looked up from germline, CDR1 is LNHNV and CDR2 is YYDKDF (reference sequence). The CDR3 covers 17 residues. The CDR3 DNA sequence: TGTGCCACCAGCAGAGATGGGACAGGGACCGTGAACACTGAAGCTTTCTTT. Translation gives CATSRDGTGTVNTEAFF.

The V call is TRBV7-2, the J call TRBJ2-5, with D perhaps matching TRBD2 (5 bases). The germline V gene has CDR1 SGHTA and CDR2 FQGNSA. V was cut by 3 bases and J by 5 bases, with 13 bases left in between. The CDR3 consists of 14 residues. CDR3 residues: CASSLAGEWETQYF. CDR3 in DNA: TGTGCCAGCAGCTTGGCGGGCGAGTGGGAGACCCAGTACTTC.

The rearrangement uses TRBV28 and TRBJ2-7; D unclear. The CDR3 runs to 14 residues. Trimming cost V 7 bases and J 3 bases, with 16 bases left between them. Germline V gene lookup returns CDR1 MDHEN and CDR2 SYDVKM. The DNA of the CDR3 is TGTGCCAGCACCATTGGGCAGATCAACTACGAGCAGTACTTC. Protein: CASTIGQINYEQYF.

This chain links TRBV28 with TRBJ2-7, with TRBD1 matching over 11 bases. The junction had 3 bases not matched to a gene; V was cut back by 6 bases and J by 5 bases. The CDR3 is 13 residues long. Germline V gene lookup returns CDR1 MDHEN and CDR2 SYDVKM. In nucleotides, the CDR3 is TGTGCCAGCAGGGACAGGGGGCGGGACGAGCAGTACTTC. The encoded protein is CASRDRGRDEQYF.

The V gene is TRBV5-1, the J gene TRBJ1-2; weak D call: TRBD1 (6 bases). The CDR3 spans 14 residues. Deletions cut 4 bases from V and 8 bases from J, with 18 bases between. Germline CDR1 and CDR2: SGHRS and YFSETQ. The CDR3: CASSSLRGIYGYTF. DNA of the CDR3: TGCGCCAGCAGCAGCCTAAGGGGGATCTACGGCTACACCTTC. Supplemented by reference TRBV5-1 and TRBJ1-2, the full variable domain reads KAGVTQTPRYLIKTRGQQVTLSCSPISGHRSVSWYQQTPGQGLQFLFEYFSETQRNKGNFPGRFSGRQFSNSRSEMNVSTLELGDSALYLCASSSLRGIYGYTFGSGTRLTVV.

The J gene is TRBJ2-7, the V gene TRBV5-5; D gene uncertain. Trimming pared 4 bases from V and 3 bases from J, leaving 8 bases between. The germline CDR1 and CDR2 sequences are SGHKS and YYEKEE (reference sequence). The CDR3 is 12 amino acids. CDR3 protein: CASSPALYEQYF. In nucleotides, the CDR3 is TGTGCCAGCAGCCCGGCCCTCTACGAGCAGTACTTC.

The chain uses TRBV27 and TRBJ2-3; 10 bases match TRBD2. V gave up 6 bases and J gave up 3 bases; unmatched junction bases: 9. This CDR3 has 16 amino acids. Germline V gene data show CDR1 as MNHEY and CDR2 as SMNVEV (reference sequence). CDR3 loop: CASRGLAGVRTDTQYF. The CDR3 nucleotides read TGTGCCAGCAGAGGGCTAGCGGGAGTGCGGACAGATACGCAGTATTTT.

The CDR3 bases are TGCGCCAGCAGCTTGGAAACGGCGGGCGCCTACAATGAGCAGTTCTTC. It yields the protein CASSLETAGAYNEQFF. The V call is TRBV5-1, the J call TRBJ2-1; D perhaps matches TRBD2 (5 bases). This CDR3 is built from 16 residues. V was cut by 0 bases and J by 2 bases, with 12 bases left in between. The germline gives CDR1 SGHRS, CDR2 YFSETQ.

This clone occurred a few times. This chain connects TRBV6-1 to TRBJ1-5; D ambiguous. From germline, CDR1 is MNHNS and CDR2 SASEGT. Trimming pared 8 bases from V and 2 bases from J, leaving 10 bases between. This CDR3 has 13 residues. CDR3: CASAGIRNQPQHF. CDR3 DNA sequence: TGTGCCAGCGCCGGGATTCGCAATCAGCCCCAGCATTTT.

The J gene is TRBJ2-7, the V gene TRBV19; 8 bases line up with TRBD1. V was clipped by 1 base and J by 0 bases; unmatched bases: 2. Germline-derived CDR1 and CDR2 are LNHDA and SQIVND (reference sequence). This CDR3 comprises 15 residues. The CDR3 loop is CASSIGDRGSYEQYF. The CDR3 DNA is TGTGCCAGTAGTATAGGTGACAGGGGCTCCTACGAGCAGTACTTC.

V is TRBV2 and J is TRBJ2-1; 9 bases fit TRBD1. CDR1 SNHLY and CDR2 FYNNEI come from the germline V gene. CDR3 length equals 15 residues. With 4 bases clipped from V and 7 bases from J, the junction kept 8 bases outside the gene matches. CDR3 loop: CASSVLQGAGNEQFF. CDR3 DNA sequence: TGTGCCAGCAGTGTTTTACAGGGGGCGGGTAATGAGCAGTTCTTC.

The rearrangement links TRBV19 to TRBJ1-3, with D perhaps matching TRBD1 (6 bases). The V end lost 8 bases, the J end lost 4 bases, and 15 bases lay between the germline ends. The CDR3 runs to 14 residues. Germline CDR1 reads LNHDA; CDR2 reads SQIVND (reference sequence). The CDR3 region is CASSDRRLGNTIYF. DNA for the CDR3: TGTGCCAGTTCTGACAGGCGACTCGGAAACACCATATATTTT.

This clone was counted between two and nine times. The chain has TRBV9 and TRBJ1-1; D unresolved. Germline CDR1 reads SGDLS; CDR2 reads YYNGEE. The ends were cut back, 4 bases at V and 0 bases at J, with 13 bases in the middle. This CDR3 comprises 15 residues. This chain's CDR3 is CASSIGPRLNTEAFF. The CDR3 DNA is TGTGCCAGCAGCATAGGGCCCAGATTGAACACTGAAGCTTTCTTT.

The chain joins TRBV6-5 to TRBJ1-5, with D maybe TRBD1 (5 bases). V dropped 5 bases and J dropped 4 bases, with 15 bases sitting between them. Germline V CDR1 and CDR2: MNHEY, SVGAGI. This CDR3 comprises 15 residues. CDR3 protein: CASSATGGRNQPQHF. CDR3 DNA: TGTGCCAGCAGTGCGACGGGGGGAAGGAATCAGCCCCAGCATTTT.

This chain links TRBV7-9 with TRBJ2-7; possibly TRBD1 or TRBD2 for D (5 bases each). The CDR3 loop spans 16 amino acids. Germline V lookup: CDR1 SEHNR, CDR2 FQNEAQ (reference sequence). V lost 5 bases, J lost 6 bases, and 23 bases lay in between. For the CDR3, the DNA is TGTGCCAGCAGCCCAAGACTCCTTGGGGGAACTATCGAGCAGTACTTC. Protein: CASSPRLLGGTIEQYF.

The V call is TRBV5-4, the J call TRBJ2-5; D tentatively fits TRBD1 or TRBD2 (5 bases each). Germline values: CDR1 SGHNT, CDR2 YYREEE (reference sequence). V lost 5 bases, J lost 4 bases, and 6 bases lay in between. The CDR3 extends over 11 amino acids. CDR3 amino acids: CASRRGETQYF. The CDR3 DNA reads as TGTGCCAGCAGGAGGGGAGAGACCCAGTACTTC.

The V gene is TRBV5-5, the J gene TRBJ2-1, with 8 bases identical to TRBD2. With 4 bases clipped from V and 8 bases from J, the junction kept 14 bases outside the gene matches. This CDR3 is 16 amino acids long. Germline CDR1 SGHKS, CDR2 YYEKEE (reference sequence). The CDR3 DNA reads as TGTGCCAGCAGCCCCGGGACTAGGCCCTCGGGGGATGAGCAGTTCTTC. Its translation is CASSPGTRPSGDEQFF.

The chain recombines TRBV30 with TRBJ1-3; unclear D gene. The CDR3 has 12 residues. From germline, CDR1 is GTSNPN and CDR2 SVGIG (reference sequence). Trimming removed 4 bases from V and 4 bases from J, with 8 bases in between. This CDR3 is CAWMSLGNTIYF. The CDR3 nucleotides are TGTGCCTGGATGTCTTTGGGAAACACCATATATTTT.

V and J are TRBV19 and TRBJ2-1; 7 positions match TRBD2. Per germline, CDR1 LNHDA and CDR2 SQIVND (reference sequence). J gave up 5 bases and V 1 base, and 5 bases lay outside the gene matches. The CDR3 is made up of 15 amino acids. The DNA for the CDR3 is TGTGCCAGTAGTATAGGAGCGGGATCGGACAATGAGCAGTTCTTC. Residues: CASSIGAGSDNEQFF.

V usage is TRBV19 and J usage is TRBJ1-2; a weak D match, TRBD1 (5 bases). This CDR3 has 12 amino acids. CDR1 LNHDA and CDR2 SQIVND come from the germline V gene (reference sequence). Deletions cut 6 bases from V and 1 base from J, with 6 bases between. The CDR3 loop is CASRGGNYGYTF. The CDR3 nucleotides are TGTGCCAGTAGGGGGGGTAACTATGGCTACACCTTC. The variable domain in full, with the rest retrieved from reference TRBV19 and TRBJ1-2, is DGGITQSPKYLFRKEGQNVTLSCEQNLNHDAMYWYRQDPGQGLRLIYYSQIVNDFQKGDIAEGYSVSREKKESFPLTVTSAQKNPTAFYLCASRGGNYGYTFGSGTRLTVV.

The chain has TRBV5-5 and TRBJ2-1, with TRBD2 matching 12 bases. The trim removed 4 bases at V and 4 bases at J, leaving 6 bases unmatched. There are 16 residues in the CDR3. Germline CDR1 is SGHKS and CDR2 is YYEKEE (reference sequence). In DNA, the CDR3 is TGTGCCAGCAGCCAAGGACTAGCGGGATCTTACAATGAGCAGTTCTTC. It encodes CASSQGLAGSYNEQFF.

The J gene is TRBJ1-5, the V gene TRBV2; D is possibly TRBD1 (6 bases). Trimming pared 6 bases from V and 6 bases from J, leaving 18 bases between. The CDR3 spans 15 residues. Germline V lookup: CDR1 SNHLY, CDR2 FYNNEI. CDR3 coding DNA: TGTGCCAGCAGAGAACAGGGCTTACCCGGTCAGCCCCAGCATTTT. Its translation: CASREQGLPGQPQHF.

A single count supports this clone. V and J are TRBV5-1 and TRBJ2-7; D is undetermined. The V gene's germline CDR1 is SGHRS and CDR2 YFSETQ. The CDR3 length is 12 residues. V lost 4 bases to trimming and J lost 5 bases, with 10 bases between them. Written as DNA, the CDR3 is TGCGCCAGCAGCCTGGTGCCTAACGAGCAGTACTTC. Encoded protein: CASSLVPNEQYF.

The chain joins TRBV19 to TRBJ2-2; possible D gene TRBD2, 5 bases. Germline V gene lookup returns CDR1 LNHDA and CDR2 SQIVND (reference sequence). V gave up 10 bases and J gave up 6 bases, with 21 bases separating them. The CDR3 loop spans 15 amino acids. In DNA form, the CDR3 reads TGTGCCACCTTACCGTTCTCGGGGTATCCCGGGGAGCTGTTTTTT. It codes for CATLPFSGYPGELFF. Drawing the rest from reference TRBV19 and TRBJ2-2, the complete variable domain is DGGITQSPKYLFRKEGQNVTLSCEQNLNHDAMYWYRQDPGQGLRLIYYSQIVNDFQKGDIAEGYSVSREKKESFPLTVTSAQKNPTAFYLCATLPFSGYPGELFFGEGSRLTVL.

The gene calls are TRBV7-2 and TRBJ1-3, with D maybe TRBD1 (5 bases). This CDR3 contains 16 residues. The ends were cut back, 1 base at V and 3 bases at J, with 13 bases in the middle. Germline CDR1 and CDR2: SGHTA and FQGNSA. This CDR3 is CASSLVRALRGNTIYF. CDR3 in DNA: TGTGCCAGCAGCTTAGTCAGGGCCCTTCGTGGAAACACCATATATTTT.

DNA for the CDR3: TGTGCCAGCAGCTTATATCGGGATCAGCCCCAGCATTTT. This codes for CASSLYRDQPQHF. V usage is TRBV7-3 and J usage is TRBJ1-5; D is unclear. CDR3 length: 13 residues. Between the trimmed V and J ends, which lost 2 bases and 5 bases, there was a span of 7 bases. Germline V gene lookup returns CDR1 SGHTA and CDR2 FQGTGA.

The chain joins TRBV27 to TRBJ1-1; 7 nucleotides agree with TRBD1. Per germline, CDR1 MNHEY and CDR2 SMNVEV (reference sequence). J lost 11 bases, V lost 0 bases, and 9 bases had no gene match. There are 14 residues in the CDR3. CDR3 region: CASSLSYRGGDAFF. CDR3 bases: TGTGCCAGCAGTTTATCTTACAGGGGAGGGGACGCTTTCTTT.

J is TRBJ2-7 and V is TRBV18; 7 bases align to TRBD1. Germline V CDR1 and CDR2: KGHSH, LQKENI. The CDR3 sequence is 12 residues long. V lost 3 bases, J lost 8 bases, and 4 bases stayed unmatched. In DNA, the CDR3 is TGTGCCAGCTCACCCCCGGGACAGCAGCAGTACTTC. It translates to CASSPPGQQQYF.